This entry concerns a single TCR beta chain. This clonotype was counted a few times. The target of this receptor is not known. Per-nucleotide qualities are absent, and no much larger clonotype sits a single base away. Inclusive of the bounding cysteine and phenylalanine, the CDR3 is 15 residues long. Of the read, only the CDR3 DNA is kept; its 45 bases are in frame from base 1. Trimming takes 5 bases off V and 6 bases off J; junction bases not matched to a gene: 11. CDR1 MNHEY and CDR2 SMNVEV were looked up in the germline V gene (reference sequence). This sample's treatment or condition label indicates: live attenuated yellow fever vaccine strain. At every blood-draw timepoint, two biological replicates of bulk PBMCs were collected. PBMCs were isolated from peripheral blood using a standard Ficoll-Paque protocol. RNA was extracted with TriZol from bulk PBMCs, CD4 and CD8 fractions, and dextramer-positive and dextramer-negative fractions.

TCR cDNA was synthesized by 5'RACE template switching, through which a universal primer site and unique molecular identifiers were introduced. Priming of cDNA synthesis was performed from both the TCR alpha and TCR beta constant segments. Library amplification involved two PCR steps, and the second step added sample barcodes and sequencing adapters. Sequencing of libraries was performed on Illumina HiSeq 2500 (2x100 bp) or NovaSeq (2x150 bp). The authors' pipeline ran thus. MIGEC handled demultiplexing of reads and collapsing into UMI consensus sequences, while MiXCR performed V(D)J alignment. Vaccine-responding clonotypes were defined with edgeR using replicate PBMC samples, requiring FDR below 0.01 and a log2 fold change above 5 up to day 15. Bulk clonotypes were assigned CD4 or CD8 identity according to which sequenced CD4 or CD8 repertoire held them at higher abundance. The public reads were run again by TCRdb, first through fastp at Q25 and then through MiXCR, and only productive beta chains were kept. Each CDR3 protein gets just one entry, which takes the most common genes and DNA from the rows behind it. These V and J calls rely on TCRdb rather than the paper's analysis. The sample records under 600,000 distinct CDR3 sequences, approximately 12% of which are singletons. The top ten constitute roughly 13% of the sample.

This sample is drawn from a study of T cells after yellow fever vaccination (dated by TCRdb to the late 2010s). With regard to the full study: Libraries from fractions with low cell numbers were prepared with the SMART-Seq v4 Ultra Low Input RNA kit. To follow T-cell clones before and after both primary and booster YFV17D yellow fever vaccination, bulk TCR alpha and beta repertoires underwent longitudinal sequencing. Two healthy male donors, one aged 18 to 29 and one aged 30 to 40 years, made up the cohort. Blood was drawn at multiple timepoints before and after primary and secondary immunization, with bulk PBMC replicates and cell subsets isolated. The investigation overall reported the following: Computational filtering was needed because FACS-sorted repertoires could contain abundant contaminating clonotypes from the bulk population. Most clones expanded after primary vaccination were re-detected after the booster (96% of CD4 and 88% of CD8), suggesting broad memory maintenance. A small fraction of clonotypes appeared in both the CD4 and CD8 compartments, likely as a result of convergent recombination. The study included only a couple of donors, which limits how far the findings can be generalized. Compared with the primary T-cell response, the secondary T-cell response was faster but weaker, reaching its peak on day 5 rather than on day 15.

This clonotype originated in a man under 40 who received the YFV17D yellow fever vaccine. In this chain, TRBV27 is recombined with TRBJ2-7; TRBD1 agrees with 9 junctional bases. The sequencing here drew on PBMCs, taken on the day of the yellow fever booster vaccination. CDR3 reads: CASSPLGQGIGEQYF. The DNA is TGTGCCAGCAGTCCCTTAGGACAGGGGATTGGCGAGCAGTACTTC.